This TCR beta chain originates from a study of Graves' ophthalmopathy and Graves' hyperthyroidism. Regarding the study as a whole: In blood appeared most of the expanded thyroid clonotypes whose frequency exceeded 0.001.

This clonotype was counted at least ten times. Its target is unknown. The CDR3 has 14 amino acids. Trimming took off 10 bases at V and 6 bases at J, with 16 bases between the two ends. CDR1 is LNHDA and CDR2 is SQIVND in the germline V gene (reference sequence). The authors amplified TCR beta CDR3 regions from RNA transcripts. RT-PCR was first run with HTBI primers, then multiplex PCR in a second round. TCRdb itself ran the multiplex PCR reads through MiXCR, one entry per CDR3 protein. The sample has approximately 700,000 distinct CDR3 sequences, roughly two fifths seen once; the top ten hold more than 2.5%. Moderate-to-severe activity, with CAS ≥3, NOSPECS ≥4 and duration under 3 months, characterized the donors with ophthalmopathy. Uncontrolled infections, other autoimmune diseases, pregnancy or lactation barred patients from enrollment.

The chain joins TRBV19 to TRBJ1-6; possible D gene TRBD1, 5 bases. This clonotype was obtained from an adult man with Graves' ophthalmopathy. What was sequenced was peripheral blood. The CDR3 sequence: CATEPGRSNSPLHF. DNA for the CDR3: TGTGCCACCGAGCCGGGACGGAGTAATTCACCCCTCCACTTT. Variable domain in full (rest from reference TRBV19 and TRBJ1-6): DGGITQSPKYLFRKEGQNVTLSCEQNLNHDAMYWYRQDPGQGLRLIYYSQIVNDFQKGDIAEGYSVSREKKESFPLTVTSAQKNPTAFYLCATEPGRSNSPLHFGNGTRLTVT.